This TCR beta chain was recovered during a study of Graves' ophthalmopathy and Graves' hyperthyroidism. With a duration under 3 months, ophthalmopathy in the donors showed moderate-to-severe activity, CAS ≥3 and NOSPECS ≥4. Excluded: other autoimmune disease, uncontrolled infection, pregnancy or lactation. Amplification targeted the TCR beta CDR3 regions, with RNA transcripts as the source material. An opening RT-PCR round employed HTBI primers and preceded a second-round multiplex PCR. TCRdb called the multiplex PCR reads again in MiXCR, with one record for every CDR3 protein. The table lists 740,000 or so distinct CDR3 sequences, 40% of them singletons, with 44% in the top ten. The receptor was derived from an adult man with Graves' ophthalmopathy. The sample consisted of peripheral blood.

The CDR3 protein is CSAPRPSGVTDTQYF. The CDR3 DNA reads TGCAGTGCTCCTCGCCCTAGCGGCGTCACAGATACGCAGTATTTT. This chain links TRBV20-1 with TRBJ2-3; 7 positions match TRBD2. Germline loops: CDR1 DFQATT, CDR2 SNEGSKA (reference sequence). J was trimmed by 2 bases and V by 5 bases; bases with no gene match: 10. The CDR3 covers 15 residues.